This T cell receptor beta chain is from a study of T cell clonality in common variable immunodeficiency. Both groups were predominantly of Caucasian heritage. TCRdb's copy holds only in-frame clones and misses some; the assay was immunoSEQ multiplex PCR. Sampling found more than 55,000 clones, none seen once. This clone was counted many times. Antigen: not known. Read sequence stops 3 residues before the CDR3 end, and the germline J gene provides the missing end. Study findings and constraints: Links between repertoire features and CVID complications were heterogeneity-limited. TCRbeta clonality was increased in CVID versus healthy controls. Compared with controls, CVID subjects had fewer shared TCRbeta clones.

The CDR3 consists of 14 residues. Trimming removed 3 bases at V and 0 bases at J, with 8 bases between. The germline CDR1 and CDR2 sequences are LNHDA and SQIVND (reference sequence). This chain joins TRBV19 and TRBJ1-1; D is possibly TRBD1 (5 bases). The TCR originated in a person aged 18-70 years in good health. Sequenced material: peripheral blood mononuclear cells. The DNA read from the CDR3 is TGTGCCAGTAGTATCGGGGGGGTGAACACTGAA. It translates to CASSIGGVNTE. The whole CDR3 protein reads CASSIGGVNTEAFF.